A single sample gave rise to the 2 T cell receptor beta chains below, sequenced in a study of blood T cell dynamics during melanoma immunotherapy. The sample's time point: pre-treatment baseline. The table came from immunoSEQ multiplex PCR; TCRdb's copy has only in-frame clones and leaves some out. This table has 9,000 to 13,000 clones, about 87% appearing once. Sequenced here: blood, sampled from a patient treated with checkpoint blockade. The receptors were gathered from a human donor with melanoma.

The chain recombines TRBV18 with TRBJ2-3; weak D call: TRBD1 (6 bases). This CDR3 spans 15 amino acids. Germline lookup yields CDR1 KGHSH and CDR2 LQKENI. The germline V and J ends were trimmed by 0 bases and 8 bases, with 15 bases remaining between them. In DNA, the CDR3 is TGTGCCAGCTCACCACCGTTATCAGGGGATGGTACGCAGTATTTT. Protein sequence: CASSPPLSGDGTQYF.

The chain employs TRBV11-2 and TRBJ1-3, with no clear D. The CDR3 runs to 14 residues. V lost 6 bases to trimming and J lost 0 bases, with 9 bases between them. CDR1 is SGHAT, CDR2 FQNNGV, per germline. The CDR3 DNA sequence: TGTGCCAGCAGAATTCAGGCCTCTGGAAACACCATATATTTT. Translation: CASRIQASGNTIYF.